Below, 30 T cell receptor beta chains from the same sample are listed, as sequenced in a study of T cell repertoires in cytomegalovirus infection (dated by TCRdb to 2018 to 2020). Sequencing instrument: Illumina HiSeq 1500. TCRdb redid the processing of the public reads, applying fastp at Q25 and MiXCR, and retained in-frame beta chains. Entries that share a CDR3 protein sequence are merged under the most common genes and DNA. This sample is represented by 350,000 to 500,000 distinct CDR3 sequences; 31% of them were singletons. The top ten clones comprise roughly an eighth of the sample. Sequencing was performed on PBMCs. The receptors were sampled from a human donor in good health (CMV status not recorded). Some clones in this sample may be carry-over from other donors' samples.

The rearrangement links TRBV4-1 to TRBJ2-2; perhaps D is TRBD1 or TRBD2 (5 bases each). CDR3 length: 15 amino acids. Trimming pared 0 bases from V and 6 bases from J, leaving 11 bases between. Germline CDR1 is MGHRA and CDR2 is YSYEKL. CDR3 region: CASSQDRMGAGELFF. The CDR3 coding sequence is TGCGCCAGCAGCCAAGATAGGATGGGGGCCGGGGAGCTGTTTTTT.

This clonotype has only a few counts. This chain uses TRBV18 with TRBJ1-1; the match to TRBD1 covers 9 bases. J was trimmed by 7 bases and V by 6 bases; bases with no gene match: 9. The CDR3 loop spans 14 amino acids. CDR1 and CDR2 (germline): KGHSH, LQKENI. The CDR3 DNA sequence: TGTGCCAGCTCCGGAGAGCCGGGACAGGGTGAAGCTTTCTTT. It yields the protein CASSGEPGQGEAFF.

In this sample, this clonotype turned up a few times. This chain connects TRBV7-2 to TRBJ1-5; D is perhaps TRBD1 (5 bases). Trimming took off 3 bases at V and 5 bases at J, with 14 bases between the two ends. This CDR3 contains 15 residues. Germline V gives CDR1 SGHTA, CDR2 FQGNSA. The CDR3 is CASSLGPGAHQPQHF. In nucleotides, the CDR3 is TGTGCCAGCAGCTTGGGTCCCGGGGCCCATCAGCCCCAGCATTTT. Combining the CDR3 with reference TRBV7-2 and TRBJ1-5 gives the whole variable domain GAGVSQSPSNKVTEKGKDVELRCDPISGHTALYWYRQSLGQGLEFLIYFQGNSAPDKSGLPSDRFSAERTGGSVSTLTIQRTQQEDSAVYLCASSLGPGAHQPQHFGDGTRLSIL.

The genes are TRBV6-1 and TRBJ2-5; either TRBD1 or TRBD2 may supply D (5 bases each). V was cut by 6 bases and J by 2 bases, with 19 bases left in between. The CDR3 has 16 amino acids. Germline assignment: CDR1 MNHNS and CDR2 SASEGT. This CDR3 reads CASRDFGGMGQETQYF. CDR3 bases: TGTGCCAGCAGGGACTTTGGGGGAATGGGTCAAGAGACCCAGTACTTC.

The rearrangement uses TRBV27 and TRBJ2-1; TRBD1 agrees at 8 bases. Germline assignment: CDR1 MNHEY and CDR2 SMNVEV (reference sequence). V lost 5 bases, J lost 3 bases, and 9 bases stayed unmatched. This CDR3 has 16 residues. The CDR3 DNA reads as TGTGCCAGCAGTGCCGAAGGGACAGGTTACTACAATGAGCAGTTCTTC. Protein product: CASSAEGTGYYNEQFF.

This clonotype was counted at least ten times. The V and J genes are TRBV7-6 and TRBJ1-6, with D possibly matching TRBD1 (5 bases). This CDR3 is 16 amino acids long. Deletions cut 2 bases from V and 7 bases from J, with 15 bases between. From germline, CDR1 is SGHVS and CDR2 FNYEAQ. CDR3: CASSLSFGGANSPLHF. CDR3 nucleotide sequence: TGTGCCAGCAGCTTAAGTTTCGGTGGGGCGAATTCACCCCTCCACTTT.

The sample holds many counts of this clonotype. The genes are TRBV12-3 or TRBV12-4 and TRBJ1-2; the D is unclear. The CDR3 sequence is 12 residues long. V lost 6 bases and J 1 base, leaving 6 bases between the germline ends. The CDR3 DNA reads TGTGCCAGCAGCACGGGTAACTATGGCTACACCTTC. Protein: CASSTGNYGYTF.

This clonotype was observed many times. The V call is TRBV7-2, the J call TRBJ2-5, with no clear D. Germline CDR1 reads SGHTA; CDR2 reads FQGNSA. The CDR3 is 14 residues long. V shed 1 base and J shed 4 bases, with 10 bases lying between them. CDR3 in DNA: TGTGCCAGCAGCTTAGGATGGGTCACAGAGACCCAGTACTTC. This translates into CASSLGWVTETQYF.

In its sample, this clonotype was seen a few times. The chain has TRBV7-6 and TRBJ1-6; the D is unclear. Germline V gene sequence: CDR1 SGHVS, CDR2 FNYEAQ. Trimming left V 5 bases short and J 5 bases short, with 10 bases between. There are 14 residues in the CDR3. For the CDR3, the DNA is TGTGCCAGCAGCCCATTAGGAGATAATTCACCCCTCCACTTT. Amino acids: CASSPLGDNSPLHF.

This clonotype was seen only a few times. The gene calls are TRBV7-6 and TRBJ2-7; 9 bases are a match to TRBD2. Trimming at V came to 0 bases and at J to 1 base, leaving 13 bases not matched to a gene. The CDR3 has 19 amino acids. The germline CDR1 and CDR2 sequences are SGHVS and FNYEAQ. The CDR3 DNA follows: TGTGCCAGCAGCTTAGCGCCCTCGAGCTCAGCGGGGGGATCCTACGAGCAGTACTTC. This gives the protein CASSLAPSSSAGGSYEQYF.

The CDR3 protein is CASSLVGTAANTIYF. The CDR3 region has the DNA TGTGCCAGCAGCTTAGTAGGGACAGCGGCAAACACCATATATTTT. The chain combines TRBV11-2 with TRBJ1-3; 7 bases map to TRBD1. V lost 1 base to trimming and J lost 6 bases; unmatched junction nucleotides: 6. The CDR3 is 15 residues long. Germline-derived CDR1 and CDR2 are SGHAT and FQNNGV. Drawing the rest from reference TRBV11-2 and TRBJ1-3, the complete variable domain is EAGVAQSPRYKIIEKRQSVAFWCNPISGHATLYWYQQILGQGPKLLIQFQNNGVVDDSQLPKDRFSAERLKGVDSTLKIQPAKLEDSAVYLCASSLVGTAANTIYFGEGSWLTVV.

The table lists this clonotype with many counts. The chain couples TRBV6-2 or TRBV6-3 to TRBJ2-3; 8 bases match TRBD1. The junction had 1 base not matched to a gene; V was cut back by 4 bases and J by 1 base. The CDR3 has 14 amino acids. The germline V gene encodes CDR1 MNHEY and CDR2 SVGEGT. The CDR3 DNA sequence: TGTGCCAGCAGTTGGACAGGGCGCACAGATACGCAGTATTTT. As protein: CASSWTGRTDTQYF.

The table lists this clonotype with a few counts. V usage is TRBV27 and J usage is TRBJ1-1; tentative D call: TRBD1 (5 bases). Trimming took off 6 bases at V and 1 base at J, with 15 bases between the two ends. The CDR3 consists of 15 residues. Germline V CDR1 and CDR2: MNHEY, SMNVEV (reference sequence). The CDR3 DNA reads as TGTGCCAGCAGCCTTTGGGGGTTTTCGAACACTGAAGCTTTCTTT. This encodes CASSLWGFSNTEAFF.

This chain links TRBV6-1 with TRBJ1-1; 7 nucleotides align to TRBD1. Trimming removed 11 bases from V and 4 bases from J; junction bases left unmatched: 4. This CDR3 is built from 11 residues. Germline V gene sequence: CDR1 MNHNS, CDR2 SASEGT. The CDR3 DNA follows: TGTGCCTCCCGGGACAGCACTGAAGCTTTCTTT. Amino acid sequence: CASRDSTEAFF.

This clonotype was counted between two and nine times. The chain recombines TRBV28 with TRBJ1-4, with a tentative D call TRBD1 (5 bases). The CDR3 is 15 residues long. CDR1 MDHEN and CDR2 SYDVKM come from the germline V gene. The V and J ends lost 9 bases and 7 bases respectively, with 21 bases between them. The CDR3 protein is CARPGLNWESEKLFF. Written as DNA, the CDR3 is TGTGCCAGACCGGGGCTTAATTGGGAGAGTGAAAAACTGTTTTTT.

This clonotype was observed at least ten times. The chain combines TRBV7-2 with TRBJ2-1, with 10 nucleotides matching TRBD2. The junction had 7 bases not matched to a gene; V was cut back by 5 bases and J by 0 bases. CDR1 is SGHTA, CDR2 FQGNSA, per germline. The length of the CDR3 is 17 residues. CDR3 nucleotides: TGTGCCAGCAGCCCCCTACTAGCGGGGAGCTCCTACAATGAGCAGTTCTTC. Translating gives CASSPLLAGSSYNEQFF.

The rearrangement links TRBV11-3 to TRBJ1-1, with D possibly TRBD1 on 5 matching bases. CDR1 is SGHNT and CDR2 is YENEEA in the germline V gene. The ends were cut back, 5 bases at V and 0 bases at J, with 7 bases in the middle. This CDR3 contains 13 residues. The chain's CDR3 is CASSGGMNTEAFF. CDR3 coding DNA: TGTGCCAGCAGCGGGGGAATGAACACTGAAGCTTTCTTT.

The V and J genes are TRBV4-1 and TRBJ2-6, with 8 bases identical to TRBD2. The CDR3 runs to 19 residues. Per germline, CDR1 MGHRA and CDR2 YSYEKL. The V and J ends lost 1 base and 0 bases, in that order; junction bases with no gene match: 8. CDR3: CASSQVTSGGYSGANVLTF. The CDR3 DNA is TGCGCCAGCAGCCAAGTGACGAGCGGGGGTTACTCTGGGGCCAACGTCCTGACTTTC.

As to this clonotype: A much larger clonotype is one base distant, so this may be a read error. The final CDR3 position lacks the conserved phenylalanine or tryptophan, pointing to a likely read error. The V gene is TRBV7-2, the J gene TRBJ2-7; 10 nucleotides agree with TRBD1. Germline lookup yields CDR1 SGHTA and CDR2 FQGNSA. The CDR3 length is 15 residues. V dropped 1 base and J dropped 7; count of bases not matched to a gene: 7. In DNA form, the CDR3 reads TGTGCCAGCAGCTTAGGGACAGGGGGGTTGGGGGAGCAGTACTTG. The encoded protein is CASSLGTGGLGEQYL.

This clonotype was detected ten times or more. The rearrangement uses TRBV7-8 and TRBJ2-5; D unclear. Trimming took off 4 bases at V and 2 bases at J, with 20 bases between the two ends. This CDR3 region has 17 residues. Germline loops: CDR1 SGHVS, CDR2 FQNEAQ. In nucleotides, the CDR3 is TGTGCCAGCAGCTACAATGACCTCTCGGGCTATCAAGAGACCCAGTACTTC. Amino acids: CASSYNDLSGYQETQYF.

The chain carries TRBV12-3 or TRBV12-4 and TRBJ1-5; perhaps TRBD1 as D (5 bases). CDR3 length: 16 amino acids. V dropped 2 bases and J dropped 2 bases, with 13 bases sitting between them. The CDR3 sequence is CASSLTGMGGNQPQHF. In nucleotides, the CDR3 is TGTGCCAGCAGTTTAACGGGGATGGGGGGCAATCAGCCCCAGCATTTT.

The chain has TRBV7-3 and TRBJ1-1; a weak D match, TRBD1 (5 bases). V was pared by 1 base and J by 0 bases, with 9 bases between. Germline values: CDR1 SGHTA, CDR2 FQGTGA. The CDR3 extends over 15 amino acids. The DNA of the CDR3 is TGTGCCAGCAGCTTAATGGGGACGGTGAACACTGAAGCTTTCTTT. This encodes CASSLMGTVNTEAFF.

This chain connects TRBV6-6 to TRBJ1-5; no firm D call. V was clipped by 2 bases and J by 7 bases, with 9 bases between them. CDR1 and CDR2 (germline): MNHNY, SVGAGI (reference sequence). The CDR3 is 13 amino acids. CDR3 amino acids: CASSYLEEQPQHF. For the CDR3, the DNA is TGTGCCAGCAGTTACCTTGAAGAGCAGCCCCAGCATTTT.

The chain combines TRBV7-9 with TRBJ2-3; TRBD2 matches 11 bases. This CDR3 comprises 15 residues. CDR1 SEHNR and CDR2 FQNEAQ come from the germline V gene (reference sequence). Trimming at V came to 5 bases and at J to 5 bases, leaving 6 bases not matched to a gene. The CDR3 here is CASSTPGLAEDTQYF. CDR3 DNA: TGTGCCAGCAGCACGCCGGGACTAGCGGAAGATACGCAGTATTTT.

This clonotype was recorded at least ten times. The chain combines TRBV12-3 or TRBV12-4 with TRBJ2-2; 7 bases align to TRBD1. The CDR3 spans 16 residues. The V and J ends lost 4 bases and 2 bases, in that order; junction bases with no gene match: 7. The CDR3 bases are TGTGCCAGCAGTTCCAGACAGGGAATCAACACCGGGGAGCTGTTTTTT. Amino acid sequence: CASSSRQGINTGELFF.

As to this clonotype: Lacking the conserved final phenylalanine or tryptophan, this CDR3 likely reflects a read error. The chain combines TRBV12-3 or TRBV12-4 with TRBJ1-2; 10 bases match TRBD1. This CDR3 is 13 amino acids long. The CDR3 here is CARRGQGNYGYTL. The CDR3 DNA reads as TGTGCCCGCAGGGGACAGGGGAACTATGGCTACACCTTA.

At least ten counts were recorded for this clonotype. This chain joins TRBV7-8 and TRBJ1-5; the D is unclear. This CDR3 has 13 amino acids. Germline V CDR1 and CDR2: SGHVS, FQNEAQ. V was shortened by 4 bases and J by 5 bases, with 9 bases between the two germline ends. This chain's CDR3 is CASSSSRDQPQHF. The CDR3 coding sequence is TGTGCCAGCAGCTCGAGCCGGGATCAGCCCCAGCATTTT.

The chain combines TRBV2 with TRBJ2-7; 7 bases are a match to TRBD1. V was clipped by 10 bases and J by 4 bases; unmatched bases: 7. The CDR3 totals 12 residues. Germline CDR1 is SNHLY and CDR2 is FYNNEI. The chain's CDR3 is CATRTGWYEQYF. The CDR3 DNA is TGTGCCACCAGGACAGGTTGGTACGAGCAGTACTTC.

The genes are TRBV11-2 and TRBJ2-5, with TRBD2 identical over 7 bases. This CDR3 comprises 14 residues. Unmatched junction bases numbered 6, after V lost 6 bases and J lost 2 bases. CDR1 and CDR2 (germline): SGHAT, FQNNGV. Here the CDR3 DNA reads TGTGCCAGCAGAACTGGGACTACACAAGAGACCCAGTACTTC. Its translation is CASRTGTTQETQYF.

This clonotype was seen a handful of times. The V call is TRBV12-3 or TRBV12-4, the J call TRBJ2-1; 7 nucleotides agree with TRBD2. With 3 bases clipped from V and 3 bases from J, the junction kept 2 bases outside the gene matches. There are 14 residues in the CDR3. The CDR3 DNA reads as TGTGCCAGCAGTTTCGGGACTAACTACAATGAGCAGTTCTTC. Protein sequence: CASSFGTNYNEQFF.